The 5 T cell receptor beta chains in this list originate from one sample, sequenced in a study of T-cell reconstitution after alpha-beta-depleted transplantation in children. For TCRbeta, the library was prepared with unique molecular identifiers. TCRdb itself ran the PCR reads through MiXCR, one entry per CDR3 protein. Of about 830,000 distinct CDR3 sequences in the sample, approximately 15% were seen once. The starting material was PBMCs, mostly from graft donor cells, obtained 360 days after TCRalphabeta/CD19-depleted stem cell transplant. The receptor source for this set is a male patient younger than 18 who had a stem cell transplant for acute lymphoblastic leukemia, so the T cells may come from the graft donor.

There are a few counts of this clonotype. The V gene is TRBV7-9, the J gene TRBJ1-5; 7 nucleotides line up with TRBD1. The CDR3 is 13 residues long. V gave up 5 bases and J gave up 11 bases; unmatched junction bases: 9. Germline CDR1 SEHNR, CDR2 FQNEAQ (reference sequence). CDR3 nucleotides: TGTGCCAGCAGCCGGGAACAGGGGAGCTCCCAGCATTTT. It yields the protein CASSREQGSSQHF.

There are a few counts of this clonotype. V is TRBV4-1 and J is TRBJ1-2; 7 nucleotides match TRBD1. CDR3 length equals 13 residues. The germline CDR1 and CDR2 sequences are MGHRA and YSYEKL. The junction had 3 bases not matched to a gene; V was cut back by 0 bases and J by 8 bases. The chain's CDR3 is CASSQERGGGYTF. The CDR3 DNA reads TGCGCCAGCAGCCAAGAACGAGGGGGCGGCTACACCTTC.

This clonotype was seen a handful of times. This chain links TRBV29-1 with TRBJ2-7; D ambiguous. The CDR3 covers 19 residues. V was trimmed by 2 bases and J by 2 bases, leaving 28 bases between them. From germline, CDR1 is SQVTM and CDR2 ANQGSEA. For the CDR3, the DNA is TGCAGCGTTGAAAGGTTTGGGAATGACCGCTCTGGTACCCCCTACGAGCAGTACTTC. Residues: CSVERFGNDRSGTPYEQYF.

The rearrangement joins TRBV5-1 to TRBJ2-5; 14 bases map to TRBD2. This CDR3 has 18 residues. The germline CDR1 and CDR2 sequences are SGHRS and YFSETQ. Unmatched junction bases numbered 11, after V lost 4 bases and J lost 3 bases. CDR3 protein: CASSDGTSGSWYEETQYF. The DNA of the CDR3 is TGCGCCAGCAGCGACGGGACTAGCGGGAGCTGGTACGAAGAGACCCAGTACTTC.

This clonotype has a handful of counts. This chain links TRBV19 with TRBJ1-6; D unresolved. V gave up 6 bases and J gave up 10 bases, with 10 bases separating them. Germline CDR1 reads LNHDA; CDR2 reads SQIVND (reference sequence). CDR3 length equals 12 residues. The CDR3 nucleotides are TGTGCCAGTAGAACGGCCACCTCACCCCTCCACTTT. Its translation is CASRTATSPLHF.